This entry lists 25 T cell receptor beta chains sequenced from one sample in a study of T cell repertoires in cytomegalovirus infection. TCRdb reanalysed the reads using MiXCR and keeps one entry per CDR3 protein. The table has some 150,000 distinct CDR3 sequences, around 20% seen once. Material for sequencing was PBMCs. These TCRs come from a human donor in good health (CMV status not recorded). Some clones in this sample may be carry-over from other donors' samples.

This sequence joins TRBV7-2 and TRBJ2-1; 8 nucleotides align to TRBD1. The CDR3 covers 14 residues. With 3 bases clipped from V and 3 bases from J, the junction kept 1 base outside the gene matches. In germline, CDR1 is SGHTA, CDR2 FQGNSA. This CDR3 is CASSFDRGYNEQFF. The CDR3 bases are TGTGCCAGCAGCTTTGACAGGGGCTACAATGAGCAGTTCTTC.

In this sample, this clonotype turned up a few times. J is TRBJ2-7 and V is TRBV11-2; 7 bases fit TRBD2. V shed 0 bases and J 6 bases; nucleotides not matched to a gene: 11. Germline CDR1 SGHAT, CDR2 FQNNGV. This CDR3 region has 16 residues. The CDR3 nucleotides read TGTGCCAGCAGCTTAGAAGGGCTGGGAGGGCCGGGCGAGCAGTACTTC. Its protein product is CASSLEGLGGPGEQYF.

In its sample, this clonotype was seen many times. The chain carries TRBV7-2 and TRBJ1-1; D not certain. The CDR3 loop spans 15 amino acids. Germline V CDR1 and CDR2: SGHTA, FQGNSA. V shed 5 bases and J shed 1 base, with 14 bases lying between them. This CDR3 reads CASSLSTLGNTEAFF. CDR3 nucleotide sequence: TGTGCCAGCAGCCTATCGACCTTAGGGAACACTGAAGCTTTCTTT.

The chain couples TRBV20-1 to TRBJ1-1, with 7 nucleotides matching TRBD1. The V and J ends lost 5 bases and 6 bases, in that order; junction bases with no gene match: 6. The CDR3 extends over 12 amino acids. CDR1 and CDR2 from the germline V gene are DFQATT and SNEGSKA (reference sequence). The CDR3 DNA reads TGCAGTGCTGACAGGGAATCCCCTGAAGCTTTCTTT. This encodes CSADRESPEAFF.

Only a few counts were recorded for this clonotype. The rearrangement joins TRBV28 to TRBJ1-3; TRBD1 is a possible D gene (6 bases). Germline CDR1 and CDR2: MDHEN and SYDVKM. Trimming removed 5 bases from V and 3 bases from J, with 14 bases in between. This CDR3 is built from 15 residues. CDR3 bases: TGTGCCAGCAGTCAACTGGGGGCTTTTGGAAACACCATATATTTT. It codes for CASSQLGAFGNTIYF.

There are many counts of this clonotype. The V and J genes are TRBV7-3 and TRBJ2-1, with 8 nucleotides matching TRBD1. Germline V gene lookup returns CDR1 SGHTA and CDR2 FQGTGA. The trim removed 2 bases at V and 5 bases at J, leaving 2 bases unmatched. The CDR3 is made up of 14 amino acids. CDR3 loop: CASSLGQGHNEQFF. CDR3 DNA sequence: TGTGCCAGCAGCTTAGGACAGGGTCACAATGAGCAGTTCTTC. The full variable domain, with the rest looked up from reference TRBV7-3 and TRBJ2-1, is GAGVSQTPSNKVTEKGKYVELRCDPISGHTALYWYRQSLGQGPEFLIYFQGTGAADDSGLPNDRFFAVRPEGSVSTLKIQRTERGDSAVYLCASSLGQGHNEQFFGPGTRLTVL.

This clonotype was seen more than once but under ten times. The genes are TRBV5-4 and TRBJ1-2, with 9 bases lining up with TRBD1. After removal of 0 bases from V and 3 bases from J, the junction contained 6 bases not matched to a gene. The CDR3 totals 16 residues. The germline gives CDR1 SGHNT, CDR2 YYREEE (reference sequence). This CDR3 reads CASSLGTGGGDYGYTF. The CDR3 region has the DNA TGTGCCAGCAGCTTGGGCACAGGGGGCGGGGACTATGGCTACACCTTC.

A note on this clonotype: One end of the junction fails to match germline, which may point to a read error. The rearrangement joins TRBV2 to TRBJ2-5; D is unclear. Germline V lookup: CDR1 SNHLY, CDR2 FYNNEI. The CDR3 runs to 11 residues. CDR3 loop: CASSDHETQYF. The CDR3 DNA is TGTGCCAGCAGTGACCACGAGACCCAGTACTTC.

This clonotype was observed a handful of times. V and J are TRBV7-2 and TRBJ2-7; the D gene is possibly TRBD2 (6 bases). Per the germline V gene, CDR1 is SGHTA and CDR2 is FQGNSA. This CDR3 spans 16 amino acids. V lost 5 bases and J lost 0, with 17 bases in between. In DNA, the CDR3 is TGTGCCAGCAGCCCCAGGAGGGGACGAAGCTCCTACGAGCAGTACTTC. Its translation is CASSPRRGRSSYEQYF.

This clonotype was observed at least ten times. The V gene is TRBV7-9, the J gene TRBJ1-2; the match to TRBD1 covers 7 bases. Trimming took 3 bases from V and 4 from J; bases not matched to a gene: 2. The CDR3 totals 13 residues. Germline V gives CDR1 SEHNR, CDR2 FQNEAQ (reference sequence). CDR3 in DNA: TGTGCCAGCAGCTTGGGGACAGTCTATGGCTACACCTTC. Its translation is CASSLGTVYGYTF.

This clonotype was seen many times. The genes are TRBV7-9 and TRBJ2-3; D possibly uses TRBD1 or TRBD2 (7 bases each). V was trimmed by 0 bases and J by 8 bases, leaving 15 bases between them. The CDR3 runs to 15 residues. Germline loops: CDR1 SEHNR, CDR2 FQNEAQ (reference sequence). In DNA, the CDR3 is TGTGCCAGCAGCTTAGCGCAGGGGGGGGCTGCTACGCAGTATTTT. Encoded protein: CASSLAQGGAATQYF. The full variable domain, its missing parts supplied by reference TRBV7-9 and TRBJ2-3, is DTGVSQNPRHKITKRGQNVTFRCDPISEHNRLYWYRQTLGQGPEFLTYFQNEAQLEKSRLLSDRFSAERPKGSFSTLEIQRTEQGDSAMYLCASSLAQGGAATQYFGPGTRLTVL.

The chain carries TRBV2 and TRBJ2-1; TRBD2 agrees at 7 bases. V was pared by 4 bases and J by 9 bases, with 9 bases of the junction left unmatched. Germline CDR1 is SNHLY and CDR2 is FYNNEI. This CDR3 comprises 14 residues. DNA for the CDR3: TGTGCCAGCAGTGGGACTAGTCGAAGCAGTGAGCAGTTCTTC. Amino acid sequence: CASSGTSRSSEQFF.

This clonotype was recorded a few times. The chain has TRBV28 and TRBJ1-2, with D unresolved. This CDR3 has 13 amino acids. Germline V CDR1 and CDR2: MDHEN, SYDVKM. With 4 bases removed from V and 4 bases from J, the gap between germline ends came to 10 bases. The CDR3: CASSSPNSYGYTF. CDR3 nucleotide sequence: TGTGCCAGCAGTTCTCCGAACTCCTATGGCTACACCTTC.

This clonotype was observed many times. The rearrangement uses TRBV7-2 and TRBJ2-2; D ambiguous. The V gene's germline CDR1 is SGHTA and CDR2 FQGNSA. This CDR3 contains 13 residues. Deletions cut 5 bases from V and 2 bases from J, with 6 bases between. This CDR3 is CASSLDNTGELFF. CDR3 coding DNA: TGTGCCAGCAGCCTCGATAACACCGGGGAGCTGTTTTTT.

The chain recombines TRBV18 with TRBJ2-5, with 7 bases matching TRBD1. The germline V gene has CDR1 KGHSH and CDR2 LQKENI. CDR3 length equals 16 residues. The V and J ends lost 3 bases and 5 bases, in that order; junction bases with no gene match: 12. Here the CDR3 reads CASSPRGGGFLETQYF. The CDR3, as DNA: TGTGCCAGCTCACCTCGAGGGGGCGGATTCCTGGAGACCCAGTACTTC.

The CDR3 sequence is CASSMGGSSYEQYF. DNA for the CDR3: TGTGCCAGTAGTATGGGGGGAAGCTCCTACGAGCAGTACTTC. The rearrangement links TRBV19 to TRBJ2-7; maybe TRBD2 (6 bases). CDR3 length equals 14 residues. Trimming cost V 3 bases and J 0 bases, with 9 bases left between them. CDR1 LNHDA and CDR2 SQIVND come from the germline V gene (reference sequence).

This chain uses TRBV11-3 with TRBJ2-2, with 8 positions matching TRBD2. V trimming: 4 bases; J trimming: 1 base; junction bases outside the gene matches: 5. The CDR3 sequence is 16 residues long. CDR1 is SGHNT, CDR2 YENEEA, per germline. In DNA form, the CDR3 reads TGTGCCAGCAGCTCTGTAAGCGGGGGGAACACCGGGGAGCTGTTTTTT. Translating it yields CASSSVSGGNTGELFF.

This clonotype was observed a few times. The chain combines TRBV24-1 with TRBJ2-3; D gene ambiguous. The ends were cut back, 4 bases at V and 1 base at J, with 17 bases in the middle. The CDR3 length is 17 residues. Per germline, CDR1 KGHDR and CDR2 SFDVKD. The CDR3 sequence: CATSDPDPLGGTDTQYF. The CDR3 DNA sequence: TGTGCCACCAGTGACCCTGACCCTCTTGGGGGCACAGATACGCAGTATTTT.

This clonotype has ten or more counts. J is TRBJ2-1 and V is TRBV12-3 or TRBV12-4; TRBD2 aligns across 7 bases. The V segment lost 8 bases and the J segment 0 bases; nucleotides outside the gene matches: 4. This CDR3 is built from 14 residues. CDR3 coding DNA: TGTGCCAGCCTCCGCGGGGGCTCCTACAATGAGCAGTTCTTC. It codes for CASLRGGSYNEQFF.

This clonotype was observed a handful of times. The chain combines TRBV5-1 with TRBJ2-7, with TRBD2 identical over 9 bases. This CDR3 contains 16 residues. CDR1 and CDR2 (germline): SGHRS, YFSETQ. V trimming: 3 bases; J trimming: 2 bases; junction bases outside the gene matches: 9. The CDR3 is CASSSALAGLTYEQYF. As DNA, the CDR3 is TGCGCCAGCAGCTCCGCACTAGCGGGCTTAACCTACGAGCAGTACTTC.

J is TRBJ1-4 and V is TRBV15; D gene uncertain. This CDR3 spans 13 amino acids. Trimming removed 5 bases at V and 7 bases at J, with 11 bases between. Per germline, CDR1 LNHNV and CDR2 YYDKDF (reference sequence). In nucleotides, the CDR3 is TGTGCCACCAGCCCAAGGGCGATTGAAAAACTGTTTTTT. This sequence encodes CATSPRAIEKLFF.

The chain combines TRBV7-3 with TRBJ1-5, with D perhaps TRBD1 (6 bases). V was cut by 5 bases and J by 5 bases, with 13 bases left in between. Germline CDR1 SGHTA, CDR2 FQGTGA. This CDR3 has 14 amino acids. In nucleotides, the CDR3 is TGTGCCAGCAGCCCCAAGGGGGGGGATCAGCCCCAGCATTTT. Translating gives CASSPKGGDQPQHF.

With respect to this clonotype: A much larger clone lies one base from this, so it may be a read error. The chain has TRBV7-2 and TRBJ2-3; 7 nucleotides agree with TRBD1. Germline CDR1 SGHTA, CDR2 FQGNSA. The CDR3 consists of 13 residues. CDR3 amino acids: CASRTGDGHTQCF. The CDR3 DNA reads TGTGCCAGCAGAACAGGGGACGGTCACACGCAGTGTTTT.

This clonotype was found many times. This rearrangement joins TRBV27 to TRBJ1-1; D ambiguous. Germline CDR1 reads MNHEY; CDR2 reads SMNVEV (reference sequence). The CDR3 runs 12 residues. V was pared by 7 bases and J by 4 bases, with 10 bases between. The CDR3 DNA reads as TGTGCCAGCAAGAAGGGAGGCACTGAAGCTTTCTTT. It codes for CASKKGGTEAFF.

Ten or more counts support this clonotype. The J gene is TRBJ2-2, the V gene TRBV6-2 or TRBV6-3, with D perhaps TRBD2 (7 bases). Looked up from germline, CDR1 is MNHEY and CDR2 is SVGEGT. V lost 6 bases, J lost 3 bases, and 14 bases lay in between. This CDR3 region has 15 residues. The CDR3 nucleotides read TGTGCCAGCAGCTCAGGGGAGGGTGACACCGGGGAGCTGTTTTTT. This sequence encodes CASSSGEGDTGELFF.